This passage covers 16 T cell receptor beta chains from one sample sequenced in a study of neurological immune-mediated disorders. Via MiXCR, TCRdb re-called the 5' RACE reads, giving one row per CDR3 protein. The table lists 25,000 to 30,000 distinct CDR3 sequences, roughly a sixth of them singletons. The sample's time point: technical triplicate 3. Sequences were obtained from CD4+ T cells from blood. Every receptor here comes from a female donor with HTLV-1-associated myelopathy (HAM/TSP).

This clonotype was recorded at least ten times. The chain uses TRBV5-5 and TRBJ2-7; tentative D call: TRBD2 (6 bases). Trimming left V 0 bases short and J 4 bases short, with 11 bases between. In germline, CDR1 is SGHKS, CDR2 YYEKEE (reference sequence). There are 14 residues in the CDR3. The DNA for the CDR3 is TGTGCCAGCAGCTTGGACGGGAGCTTGTACGAGCAGTACTTC. As protein: CASSLDGSLYEQYF.

This clonotype was counted ten times or more. The rearrangement links TRBV20-1 to TRBJ2-5; D remains ambiguous. This CDR3 region has 15 residues. The V and J ends lost 4 bases and 3 bases respectively, with 18 bases between them. The germline V gene encodes CDR1 DFQATT and CDR2 SNEGSKA (reference sequence). CDR3: CSAITPGDSKETQYF. CDR3 in DNA: TGCAGTGCTATAACCCCAGGTGATTCCAAAGAGACCCAGTACTTC.

The V call is TRBV20-1, the J call TRBJ2-7; 7 positions match TRBD1. The CDR3 contains 11 residues. Germline CDR1 DFQATT, CDR2 SNEGSKA (reference sequence). J gave up 3 bases and V 6 bases, and 2 bases lay outside the gene matches. CDR3 in amino acids: CSANRGYEQYF. The CDR3 region has the DNA TGCAGTGCGAACAGGGGCTACGAGCAGTACTTC.

To note about this clonotype: One end of the junction is discordant with germline, which a read error may explain. This chain links TRBV2 with TRBJ2-5; 8 bases align to TRBD2. This CDR3 region has 13 residues. CDR1 and CDR2 (germline): SNHLY, FYNNEI. The CDR3 sequence: CANSRLARETQYF. Here the CDR3 DNA reads TGTGCCAACAGCAGACTAGCGAGGGAGACCCAATACTTC.

This clonotype was observed at least ten times. The V call is TRBV7-2, the J call TRBJ2-7; D gene uncertain. Germline V gives CDR1 SGHTA, CDR2 FQGNSA. V lost 3 bases and J 1 base, leaving 7 bases between the germline ends. The CDR3 has 13 amino acids. The CDR3 region has the DNA TGTGCCAGCAGCTTCAGCCGTTCCTACGAGCAGTACTTC. This codes for CASSFSRSYEQYF.

This chain uses TRBV5-1 with TRBJ2-7; D unresolved. The V end was cut by 5 bases, the J end by 6 bases, with 21 bases between. Per the germline V gene, CDR1 is SGHRS and CDR2 is YFSETQ. This CDR3 spans 15 amino acids. In nucleotides, the CDR3 is TGCGCCAGCAGTTCCTTCTACAGCCCCCCTTCCGAGCAGTACTTC. This encodes CASSSFYSPPSEQYF.

This clonotype was seen repeatedly, ten times or more. The V call is TRBV7-9, the J call TRBJ2-7; D might be TRBD1 (5 bases). V lost 4 bases, J lost 6 bases, and 16 bases lay in between. The CDR3 has 14 amino acids. The V gene's germline CDR1 is SEHNR and CDR2 FQNEAQ (reference sequence). CDR3 in amino acids: CASSSPRGATEQYF. The CDR3 DNA is TGTGCCAGCAGCTCGCCTAGGGGCGCGACCGAGCAGTACTTC.

This clonotype was detected ten times or more. The chain has TRBV7-2 and TRBJ2-3; TRBD2 agrees at 13 bases. The CDR3 covers 18 residues. Germline CDR1 SGHTA, CDR2 FQGNSA. Losses at the gene ends were 1 base for V and 1 base for J; bases not matched to a gene: 5. CDR3 amino acids: CASSLGLAGGSRTDTQYF. DNA for the CDR3: TGTGCCAGCAGCTTAGGACTAGCGGGGGGATCCCGCACAGATACGCAGTATTTT.

In its sample, this clonotype was seen once. A read error may produce the germline difference seen at one junction end. This sequence joins TRBV20-1 and TRBJ1-5, with 7 bases lining up with TRBD1. The CDR3 sequence is 14 residues long. CDR1 is DFQATT, CDR2 SNEGSKA, per germline (reference sequence). The CDR3 bases are TGCAGTGCCCGCACCGACAGGGCGGATCAGCCCAAGCATTTT. Translation gives CSARTDRADQPKHF.

This clonotype is medium-sized (0.01 to 0.1%). V usage is TRBV29-1 and J usage is TRBJ2-3; unclear D gene. Germline lookup yields CDR1 SQVTM and CDR2 ANQGSEA. V shed 1 base and J shed 3 bases, with 8 bases lying between them. The CDR3 contains 13 residues. The CDR3 coding sequence is TGCAGCGTTGAAGTAGGTAGAACAGATACGCAGTATTTT. Protein sequence: CSVEVGRTDTQYF.

There are many counts of this clonotype. V is TRBV7-3 and J is TRBJ2-7; 8 bases map to TRBD1. Germline V gene lookup returns CDR1 SGHTA and CDR2 FQGTGA. The CDR3 runs to 13 residues. V shed 5 bases, J shed 5 bases, and the junction held 5 bases outside the gene matches. The chain's CDR3 is CASSQDRGHEQYF. The CDR3, as DNA: TGTGCCAGCAGCCAAGACAGGGGCCACGAGCAGTACTTC.

This clonotype is deemed medium-sized. J is TRBJ2-1 and V is TRBV20-1, with a possible D match to TRBD2 (6 bases). The CDR3 is made up of 14 amino acids. Trimming removed 0 bases from V and 4 bases from J, with 10 bases in between. The germline gives CDR1 DFQATT, CDR2 SNEGSKA (reference sequence). CDR3 bases: TGCAGTGCTAGAGACGTCGGGAGTTACAATGAGCAGTTCTTC. It encodes CSARDVGSYNEQFF.

This clonotype was seen at least ten times. The chain joins TRBV10-2 to TRBJ1-2, with 7 bases that match TRBD1. CDR3 length: 12 residues. Germline loops: CDR1 WSHSY, CDR2 SAAADI. V was pared by 6 bases and J by 14 bases, with 12 bases of the junction left unmatched. In DNA, the CDR3 is TGCGCCAGCAGGGGCCTTACAGGGGATACTACCTTC. Protein: CASRGLTGDTTF.

Many counts were recorded for this clonotype. The gene calls are TRBV7-2 and TRBJ2-6; TRBD1 matches 11 bases. After removal of 2 bases from V and 2 bases from J, the junction contained 2 bases not matched to a gene. The CDR3 runs to 17 residues. Germline V gives CDR1 SGHTA, CDR2 FQGNSA. CDR3 DNA: TGTGCCAGCAGCTTACGGGGACAGGGGGCTGGGGCCAACGTCCTGACTTTC. It specifies CASSLRGQGAGANVLTF.

This clonotype appeared many times. This chain links TRBV7-2 with TRBJ1-2; 11 nucleotides line up with TRBD1. From germline, CDR1 is SGHTA and CDR2 FQGNSA. The junction had 3 bases not matched to a gene; V was cut back by 0 bases and J by 3 bases. CDR3 length: 16 residues. The CDR3 protein is CASSLAWTGGDYGYTF. CDR3 sequence (DNA): TGTGCCAGCAGCTTAGCGTGGACAGGGGGCGACTATGGCTACACCTTC.

This clonotype was seen repeatedly, ten times or more. The rearrangement joins TRBV18 to TRBJ2-7; D possibly corresponds to TRBD2 (6 bases). From germline, CDR1 is KGHSH and CDR2 LQKENI. V was trimmed by 0 bases and J by 7 bases, leaving 10 bases between them. CDR3 length: 13 amino acids. The CDR3 loop is CASSPPTSGEQYF. In DNA form, the CDR3 reads TGTGCCAGCTCACCACCGACCAGCGGGGAGCAGTACTTC.